This entry concerns a single T cell receptor beta chain. Germline V gene lookup returns CDR1 SGHTA and CDR2 FQGNSA. The CDR3 runs to 14 residues. Trimming took 3 bases from V and 2 from J, leaving 8 bases between them. The sample originates from a study of control samples from healthy donors and cancer patients. TCRdb's copy holds only in-frame clones and misses some; the assay was immunoSEQ multiplex PCR. The data hold 98,000 or so clones, with about 80% observed a single time. The sequence came from a man between 18 and 29 years old in good health. The specimen was blood. The gene calls are TRBV7-2 and TRBJ1-5, with no clear D. CDR3: CASSFERGNQPQHF. The CDR3 coding sequence is TGTGCCAGCAGCTTTGAGAGGGGCAATCAGCCCCAGCATTTT.